One and the same sample provided the 9 T cell receptor beta chains below, sequenced in a study of T cell repertoires in cytomegalovirus infection. TCRdb redid the calling of the reads with MiXCR, one entry per CDR3 protein. Among more than 250,000 distinct CDR3 sequences listed, around 13% were seen once. Sequencing was carried out using PBMCs. These receptor sequences come from a human donor in good health (CMV status not recorded). Some clones in this sample may be carry-over from other donors' samples.

The table lists this clonotype with many counts. V usage is TRBV11-2 and J usage is TRBJ2-7, with D possibly matching TRBD2 (7 bases). Germline V gene lookup returns CDR1 SGHAT and CDR2 FQNNGV. V dropped 4 bases and J dropped 5 bases, with 9 bases sitting between them. This CDR3 region has 12 residues. The DNA for the CDR3 is TGTGCCAGCAGCTGGGGGGGCCACGAGCAGTACTTC. Amino acids: CASSWGGHEQYF.

This clonotype was counted a few times. This chain links TRBV14 with TRBJ1-1; D gene ambiguous. V gave up 0 bases and J gave up 4 bases, with 6 bases separating them. The CDR3 covers 13 residues. Germline CDR1 SGHDN, CDR2 FVKESK. Here the CDR3 reads CASSQDAGTEAFF. CDR3 coding DNA: TGTGCCAGCAGCCAAGATGCGGGCACTGAAGCTTTCTTT.

This clonotype was picked up many times. V usage is TRBV7-6 and J usage is TRBJ2-1; D might be TRBD2 (6 bases). V lost 0 bases and J lost 3, with 12 bases in between. The CDR3 contains 16 residues. Germline values: CDR1 SGHVS, CDR2 FNYEAQ. The CDR3 spells CASSLAMEGIYNEQFF. CDR3 bases: TGTGCCAGCAGCTTAGCGATGGAGGGCATCTACAATGAGCAGTTCTTC. The full variable domain, with the rest looked up from reference TRBV7-6 and TRBJ2-1, is GAGVSQSPRYKVTKRGQDVALRCDPISGHVSLYWYRQALGQGPEFLTYFNYEAQQDKSGLPNDRFSAERPEGSISTLTIQRTEQRDSAMYRCASSLAMEGIYNEQFFGPGTRLTVL.

Note on this clonotype: A much larger clone differs from this one at a single base, so this may be a read error. This CDR3 reads CAISFTDRYEQYF. The CDR3 DNA is TGTGCCATCAGTTTCACCGACAGGTACGAGCAGTACTTC. This chain connects TRBV6-6 to TRBJ2-7; possibly TRBD1 for D (6 bases). Germline V gives CDR1 MNHNY, CDR2 SVGAGI (reference sequence). The CDR3 is made up of 13 amino acids.

Points on this clonotype: Possible read error: a much larger clone is one base away. Likely a read error: the CDR3 ends without its conserved phenylalanine or tryptophan. The J gene is TRBJ1-4, the V gene TRBV7-2, with no clear D. In germline, CDR1 is SGHTA, CDR2 FQGNSA. CDR3 length equals 13 residues. The V and J ends lost 5 bases and 2 bases respectively, with 6 bases between them. CDR3 protein: CASSVSTNEKLFL. The CDR3, as DNA: TGTGCCAGCAGCGTCAGTACTAATGAAAAACTGTTTTTA.

This clonotype was recorded at least ten times. The genes are TRBV7-6 and TRBJ1-5; no definite D call. This CDR3 has 15 residues. Trimming removed 4 bases from V and 0 bases from J, with 10 bases in between. CDR1 SGHVS and CDR2 FNYEAQ come from the germline V gene. CDR3 sequence (DNA): TGTGCCAGCAGCTCGCGCCCCGATAGCAATCAGCCCCAGCATTTT. Translation gives CASSSRPDSNQPQHF. The whole variable domain, remainder taken from reference TRBV7-6 and TRBJ1-5, is GAGVSQSPRYKVTKRGQDVALRCDPISGHVSLYWYRQALGQGPEFLTYFNYEAQQDKSGLPNDRFSAERPEGSISTLTIQRTEQRDSAMYRCASSSRPDSNQPQHFGDGTRLSIL.

J is TRBJ1-4 and V is TRBV5-4; TRBD1 is a possible D gene (5 bases). CDR3 length equals 14 residues. The V end lost 4 bases, the J end lost 8 bases, and 15 bases lay between the germline ends. CDR1 SGHNT and CDR2 YYREEE come from the germline V gene (reference sequence). DNA for the CDR3: TGTGCCAGCAGCCTACGAGGAGGGGCGGAAAAACTGTTTTTT. It yields the protein CASSLRGGAEKLFF.

This rearrangement joins TRBV25-1 to TRBJ2-3; D gene unclear. Germline values: CDR1 MGHDK, CDR2 SYGVNS. CDR3 length: 11 amino acids. V lost 4 bases to trimming and J lost 6 bases, with 5 bases between them. CDR3 sequence (DNA): TGTGCCAGCAGTGGATTGGATACGCAGTATTTT. This gives the protein CASSGLDTQYF.

Ten or more counts support this clonotype. The V and J genes are TRBV12-5 and TRBJ2-4; D may correspond to TRBD1 or TRBD2 (6 bases each). Trimming stripped 5 bases from V and 8 bases from J, with 19 bases between. The CDR3 spans 15 residues. Germline V CDR1 and CDR2: LGHNT, FRNRAP. The CDR3 loop is CASGTGEGGRDIQYF. The CDR3 DNA is TGTGCTAGTGGTACTGGTGAGGGGGGCAGGGACATTCAGTACTTC.